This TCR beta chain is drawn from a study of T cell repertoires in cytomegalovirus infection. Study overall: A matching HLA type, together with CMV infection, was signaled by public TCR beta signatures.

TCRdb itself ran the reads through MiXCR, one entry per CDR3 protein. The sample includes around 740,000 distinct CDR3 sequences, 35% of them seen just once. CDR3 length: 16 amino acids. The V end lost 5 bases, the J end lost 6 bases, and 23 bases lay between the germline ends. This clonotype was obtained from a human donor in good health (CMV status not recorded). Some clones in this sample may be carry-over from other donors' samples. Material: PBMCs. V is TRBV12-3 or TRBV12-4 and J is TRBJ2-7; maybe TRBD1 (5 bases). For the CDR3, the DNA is TGTGCCAGCAGTGGCCTCGTAGGACATAATAAGCCCGAGCAGTACTTC. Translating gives CASSGLVGHNKPEQYF.